Following are 7 T cell receptor beta chains from one sample sequenced in a study of identical twins. TCRdb reanalysed the 5' RACE reads using MiXCR and keeps one entry per CDR3 protein. The profile covers roughly 1,500,000 distinct CDR3 sequences, with about 32% appearing a single time and roughly 0.3% taken by the ten largest. Input material: cord blood. Receptor source: a newborn girl in good health.

The chain uses TRBV7-2 and TRBJ2-1; 8 bases map to TRBD2. The ends lost 8 bases at V and 4 bases at J; junction bases unmatched: 7. This CDR3 region has 14 residues. Germline V CDR1 and CDR2: SGHTA, FQGNSA. The CDR3 nucleotides are TGTGCCAGCTTTCCGGGACTAGAGTACAATGAGCAGTTCTTC. Its translation: CASFPGLEYNEQFF.

This clonotype was seen more than once but under ten times. V usage is TRBV18 and J usage is TRBJ2-7, with TRBD2 matching over 11 bases. The CDR3 sequence is 15 residues long. CDR1 and CDR2 from the germline V gene are KGHSH and LQKENI. Losses at the gene ends were 4 bases for V and 2 bases for J; bases not matched to a gene: 4. The DNA for the CDR3 is TGTGCCAGCTCACGGACTAGCGGGCTAACCTACGAGCAGTACTTC. Protein product: CASSRTSGLTYEQYF.

CDR3 sequence: CASSGGWDEAFF. The CDR3 nucleotides are TGCGCCAGCAGCGGAGGTTGGGATGAAGCTTTCTTT. The chain employs TRBV5-1 and TRBJ1-1; no reliable D call. V shed 4 bases and J shed 7 bases, with 11 bases lying between them. The CDR3 is 12 amino acids. In germline, CDR1 is SGHRS, CDR2 YFSETQ. Combining the CDR3 with reference TRBV5-1 and TRBJ1-1 gives the whole variable domain KAGVTQTPRYLIKTRGQQVTLSCSPISGHRSVSWYQQTPGQGLQFLFEYFSETQRNKGNFPGRFSGRQFSNSRSEMNVSTLELGDSALYLCASSGGWDEAFFGQGTRLTVV.

This clonotype was seen a handful of times. V and J are TRBV2 and TRBJ2-5, with TRBD2 matching 9 bases. The trim removed 8 bases at V and 1 base at J, leaving 5 bases unmatched. The germline V gene encodes CDR1 SNHLY and CDR2 FYNNEI. CDR3 length equals 14 residues. CDR3 DNA sequence: TGTGCCAGCTGTGCTAGCGGGGCCCAAGAGACCCAGTACTTC. The encoded protein is CASCASGAQETQYF.

This rearrangement joins TRBV2 to TRBJ1-5, with D possibly being TRBD1 (6 bases). Germline values: CDR1 SNHLY, CDR2 FYNNEI. This CDR3 is built from 14 residues. The V end lost 2 bases, the J end lost 7 bases, and 12 bases lay between the germline ends. In DNA, the CDR3 is TGTGCCAGCAGTGAAATAGGGGGGCTACAGCCCCAGCATTTT. Protein sequence: CASSEIGGLQPQHF.

The V call is TRBV5-1, the J call TRBJ2-1; 9 nucleotides match TRBD1. The CDR3 covers 17 residues. The V gene end was trimmed by 0 bases and the J gene end by 1 base; junction bases not matched to a gene: 5. Germline CDR1 and CDR2: SGHRS and YFSETQ. CDR3: CASSLVTGGKSYNEQFF. The CDR3 nucleotides are TGCGCCAGCAGCTTGGTAACAGGGGGCAAGTCCTACAATGAGCAGTTCTTC.

The chain has TRBV6-2 or TRBV6-3 and TRBJ2-7, with 8 bases identical to TRBD1. Losses at the gene ends were 11 bases for V and 1 base for J; bases not matched to a gene: 10. This CDR3 region has 14 residues. Germline-derived CDR1 and CDR2 are MNHEY and SVGEGT. The CDR3 nucleotides read TGTGCCGGCACCATAGGACAGGGATCCTACGAGCAGTACTTC. This codes for CAGTIGQGSYEQYF.